This TCR beta chain was recorded in a study of vaccination effects on CD4 cells after COVID-19. Study-level findings and limits: Spike-reactive clones in convalescents after vaccination were chiefly newly vaccine-induced. Few convalescent patients were included, and no early post-infection timepoints were sampled.

V was shortened by 0 bases and J by 6 bases, with 9 bases between the two germline ends. The CDR3 contains 13 residues. Germline V gene sequence: CDR1 SGHNT, CDR2 YYREEE (reference sequence). The method was immunoSEQ multiplex PCR; TCRdb's version includes in-frame clones alone and lacks a portion of them. Of roughly 27,000 clones in the sample, about 75% are singletons; the top ten hold around 19%. Using viral peptide pools, the ViraFEST assay grew out antigen-specific CD4+ T cells prior to sequencing. When 10 to 11 days of culture had elapsed, CD4+ T cells were isolated. Sometime from March through December 2020, the person acquired a SARS-CoV-2 infection that PCR confirmed. About 2 million PBMC were placed in each well, which was supplemented with roughly 9.1 IU/ml IL-2 and around 10 ug/ml peptides. The authors replaced half the medium with IL-2 medium on days 3 and 7. Remarks on this clone: The antigen is not known.

The TCR originated in a human donor who had a prior SARS-CoV-2 infection. This chain uses TRBV5-4 with TRBJ1-1; D is ambiguous. This specimen consisted of CD4+ T cells from PBMCs cultured with SARS-CoV-2 spike peptides, obtained before COVID-19 vaccination. The chain's CDR3 is CASSLVSSPEAFF. The CDR3 bases are TGTGCCAGCAGCTTGGTTAGTTCCCCTGAAGCTTTCTTT.